The rows below give T cell receptor beta chains drawn from one sample of a study of OX40 agonist ivuxolimab in advanced cancers. TCRdb's table, derived via immunoSEQ multiplex PCR, lists solely in-frame clones and lacks some. The sample lists approximately 40,000 clones, about nine tenths seen once, with approximately 23% in the top ten. This specimen was CD4+ or CD8+ T cells sorted from blood, taken in a trial of the OX40 agonist ivuxolimab. The source is an adult with an advanced solid tumor such as melanoma, head and neck, liver or kidney cancer. Both conserved end residues are part of each CDR3. A D gene is named only where the DNA matches it firmly. Clone size appears in some rows only: once, few, many, or a class for an expanded clone.

clone_size: once
d_call: NA
j_call: TRBJ2-1
v_call: TRBV27
cdr3_aa: CASSLSGNNEQFF
cdr3_nt: TGTGCCAGCAGTTTAAGTGGTAACAATGAGCAGTTCTTC

clone_size: NA
d_call: NA
j_call: TRBJ2-2
v_call: TRBV29-1
cdr3_aa: CSVEVPNTGELFF
cdr3_nt: TGCAGCGTTGAAGTCCCGAACACCGGGGAGCTGTTTTTT

clone_size: NA
d_call: NA
j_call: TRBJ2-7
v_call: TRBV18
cdr3_aa: CASSPLRDTTYEQYF
cdr3_nt: TGTGCCAGCTCACCACTTCGGGACACAACCTACGAGCAGTACTTC

clone_size: NA
d_call: NA
j_call: TRBJ2-1
v_call: TRBV4-1
cdr3_aa: CASSQGNNEQFF
cdr3_nt: TGCGCCAGCAGCCAAGGGAACAATGAGCAGTTCTTC

clone_size: NA
d_call: NA
j_call: TRBJ2-2
v_call: TRBV13
cdr3_aa: CASSLWDSNTGELFF
cdr3_nt: TGTGCCAGCAGCTTGTGGGACTCAAACACCGGGGAGCTGTTTTTT

clone_size: NA
d_call: TRBD2
j_call: TRBJ2-3
v_call: TRBV6-1
cdr3_aa: CASSDGLAGGTDTQYF
cdr3_nt: TGTGCCAGCAGTGACGGCTTAGCGGGAGGCACAGATACGCAGTATTTT

clone_size: NA
d_call: NA
j_call: TRBJ2-6
v_call: TRBV9
cdr3_aa: CASSAYTGFGANVLTF
cdr3_nt: TGTGCCAGCAGCGCCTATACAGGGTTTGGGGCCAACGTCCTGACTTTC

clone_size: NA
d_call: NA
j_call: TRBJ2-7
v_call: TRBV9
cdr3_aa: CASSVVPGKEQYF
cdr3_nt: TGTGCCAGCAGCGTAGTTCCTGGCAAGGAGCAGTACTTC

clone_size: NA
d_call: NA
j_call: TRBJ2-7
v_call: TRBV7-9
cdr3_aa: CASSLFLYEQYF
cdr3_nt: NA

clone_size: NA
d_call: TRBD2
j_call: TRBJ2-7
v_call: TRBV5-4
cdr3_aa: CASSFLTSGVFYEQYF
cdr3_nt: TGTGCCAGCAGCTTCCTGACTAGCGGGGTTTTCTACGAGCAGTACTTC

clone_size: medium-sized
d_call: TRBD1
j_call: TRBJ2-7
v_call: TRBV30
cdr3_aa: CAWRRGGQSYEQYF
cdr3_nt: TGTGCCTGGAGAAGAGGGGGACAGTCCTACGAGCAGTACTTC

clone_size: NA
d_call: NA
j_call: TRBJ1-4
v_call: TRBV28
cdr3_aa: CASSPPGVSLNEKLFF
cdr3_nt: TGTGCCAGCAGTCCCCCAGGGGTTAGTCTTAATGAAAAACTGTTTTTT

clone_size: NA
d_call: TRBD2
j_call: TRBJ2-1
v_call: TRBV7-9
cdr3_aa: CASTILPGTSGSRRDEQFF
cdr3_nt: TGTGCCAGCACGATTCTTCCAGGGACTAGCGGGAGTCGACGGGATGAGCAGTTCTTC

clone_size: few
d_call: NA
j_call: TRBJ1-1
v_call: TRBV5-1
cdr3_aa: CASSFGQGFEAFF
cdr3_nt: TGCGCCAGCAGCTTTGGTCAGGGTTTTGAAGCTTTCTTT

clone_size: NA
d_call: NA
j_call: TRBJ1-4
v_call: TRBV28
cdr3_aa: CAGVGPRRGKREKLFF
cdr3_nt: TGTGCCGGCGTAGGTCCCAGGCGGGGAAAACGAGAAAAACTGTTTTTT

clone_size: NA
d_call: TRBD2
j_call: TRBJ2-3
v_call: TRBV2
cdr3_aa: CASSEGGREWADTQYF
cdr3_nt: TGTGCCAGCAGTGAAGGAGGGCGGGAGTGGGCAGATACGCAGTATTTT

clone_size: NA
d_call: TRBD1
j_call: TRBJ2-3
v_call: TRBV11-2
cdr3_aa: CASTPQSGTASTDTQYF
cdr3_nt: TGTGCCAGCACCCCTCAATCCGGGACAGCTAGCACAGATACGCAGTATTTT